Following are 5 T cell receptor beta chains from one sample sequenced in a study of spatial heterogeneity in lung cancer. TCRdb reprocessed the 5' RACE reads via MiXCR and lists one record per CDR3 protein. This sample has about 80,000 distinct CDR3 sequences, with approximately 20% found just once. The sample's time point: sample taken at primary tumor resection. Tumor, nontumor lung or frozen PBMC supplied whole RNA that was sequenced unsorted. The input for sequencing was PBMCs, taken at surgery. These receptors were taken from a male donor with early-stage non-small cell lung cancer.

This clonotype was counted at least ten times. The chain uses TRBV6-2 or TRBV6-3 and TRBJ2-1, with TRBD2 matching 8 bases. With 0 bases clipped from V and 4 bases from J, the junction kept 8 bases outside the gene matches. The CDR3 is made up of 17 amino acids. CDR1 is MNHEY, CDR2 SVGEGT, per germline. CDR3 protein: CASSYSPPSGLYNEQFF. CDR3 in DNA: TGTGCCAGCAGTTACTCCCCCCCTAGCGGGTTGTACAATGAGCAGTTCTTC.

V and J are TRBV7-9 and TRBJ2-7; D ambiguous. Germline lookup yields CDR1 SEHNR and CDR2 FQNEAQ (reference sequence). The CDR3 is 14 amino acids. The germline V and J ends were trimmed by 2 bases and 0 bases, with 8 bases remaining between them. The CDR3 DNA sequence: TGTGCCAGCAGCTTACTGGGCAGCTCCTACGAGCAGTACTTC. It encodes CASSLLGSSYEQYF.

This clonotype has a handful of counts. This chain links TRBV7-3 with TRBJ2-3; D is perhaps TRBD2 (6 bases). V lost 6 bases and J lost 3, with 13 bases in between. CDR3 length equals 14 residues. The germline V gene encodes CDR1 SGHTA and CDR2 FQGTGA. CDR3 DNA sequence: TGTGCCAGCAGATCCTCGGGGGAAACAGATACGCAGTATTTT. Its translation is CASRSSGETDTQYF.

This chain links TRBV6-2 or TRBV6-3 with TRBJ1-5; D gene ambiguous. This CDR3 is 15 amino acids long. V lost 6 bases and J 2 bases, leaving 14 bases between the germline ends. Germline CDR1 and CDR2: MNHEY and SVGEGT. CDR3 in amino acids: CASSLSDGGNQPQHF. In DNA, the CDR3 is TGTGCCAGCAGCCTGAGTGACGGGGGCAATCAGCCCCAGCATTTT.

This clonotype was seen more than once but under ten times. Here the CDR3 reads CASSWEDNSPLHF. CDR3 coding DNA: TGCGCCAGCTCCTGGGAAGATAATTCACCCCTCCACTTT. This sequence joins TRBV5-1 and TRBJ1-6; D not certain. V gave up 7 bases and J gave up 5 bases, with 10 bases separating them. The CDR3 spans 13 residues. Per the germline V gene, CDR1 is SGHRS and CDR2 is YFSETQ.